This TCR beta chain was obtained from a study of blood T cells in healthy people across ages. Study-level findings and limits: Older age coincided with a roughly linear decline in TCR beta diversity per million T cells. It was not known whether donors were CMV positive (a possible confounder of expanded clonotype changes).

Then a second PCR, running roughly 7 to 11 cycles, was carried out with a sample-barcoded 5' primer and a J-beta primer mix. MiXCR, run by TCRdb on the 5' RACE reads, gives a single entry per CDR3 protein. The data hold 600,000 to 800,000 distinct CDR3 sequences, with under 65% observed a single time. In the case of this clonotype: Its antigen is undetermined.

The CDR3 is made up of 13 amino acids. Germline CDR1 is SGDLS and CDR2 is YYNGEE. V lost 4 bases to trimming and J lost 6 bases, with 11 bases between them. This receptor was obtained from a woman at least 80 years old in good health. The chain employs TRBV9 and TRBJ2-1; D not certain. The specimen was blood. CDR3 in amino acids: CASSQNIPNEQFF. DNA for the CDR3: TGTGCCAGCAGCCAGAATATCCCCAATGAGCAGTTCTTC.